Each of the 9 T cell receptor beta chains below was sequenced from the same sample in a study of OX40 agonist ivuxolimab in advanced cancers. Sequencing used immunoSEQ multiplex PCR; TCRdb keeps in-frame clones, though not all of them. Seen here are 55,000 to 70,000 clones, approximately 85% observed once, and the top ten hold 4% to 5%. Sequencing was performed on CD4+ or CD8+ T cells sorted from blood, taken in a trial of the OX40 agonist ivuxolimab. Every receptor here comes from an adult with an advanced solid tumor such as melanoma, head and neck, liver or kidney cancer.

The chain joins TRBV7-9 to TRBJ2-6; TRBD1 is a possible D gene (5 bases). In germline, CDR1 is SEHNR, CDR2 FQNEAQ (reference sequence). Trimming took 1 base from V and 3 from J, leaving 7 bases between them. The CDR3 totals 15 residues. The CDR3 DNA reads TGTGCCAGCAGCTTAGTGGGGCATGGGGCCAACGTCCTGACTTTC. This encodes CASSLVGHGANVLTF.

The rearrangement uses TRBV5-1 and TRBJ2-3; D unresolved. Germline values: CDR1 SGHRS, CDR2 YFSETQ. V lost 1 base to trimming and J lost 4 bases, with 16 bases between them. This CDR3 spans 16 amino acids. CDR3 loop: CASSLKSGSESDTQYF. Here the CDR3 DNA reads TGCGCCAGCAGCTTGAAGTCCGGGTCCGAATCAGATACGCAGTATTTT.

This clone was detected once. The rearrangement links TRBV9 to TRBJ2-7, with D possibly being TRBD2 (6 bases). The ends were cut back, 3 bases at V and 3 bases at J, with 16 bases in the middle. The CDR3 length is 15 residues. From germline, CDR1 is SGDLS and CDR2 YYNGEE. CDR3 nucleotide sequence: TGTGCCAGCAGCGCCTATCCGGGAGCTTTCTACGAGCAGTACTTC. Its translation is CASSAYPGAFYEQYF.

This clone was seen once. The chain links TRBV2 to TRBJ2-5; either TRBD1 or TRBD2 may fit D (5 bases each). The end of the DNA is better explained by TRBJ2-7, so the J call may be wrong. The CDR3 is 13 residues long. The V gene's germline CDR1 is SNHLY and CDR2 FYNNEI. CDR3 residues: CASGTESSYEQYF. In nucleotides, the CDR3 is TGTGCCAGCGGGACGGAGAGCTCCTACGAGCAGTACTTC.

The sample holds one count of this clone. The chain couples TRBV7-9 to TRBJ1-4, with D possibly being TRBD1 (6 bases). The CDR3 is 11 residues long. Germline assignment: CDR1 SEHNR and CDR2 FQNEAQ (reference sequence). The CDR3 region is CAGGVNEKLFF. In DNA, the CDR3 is TGTGCAGGGGGGGTAAATGAAAAACTGTTTTTT.

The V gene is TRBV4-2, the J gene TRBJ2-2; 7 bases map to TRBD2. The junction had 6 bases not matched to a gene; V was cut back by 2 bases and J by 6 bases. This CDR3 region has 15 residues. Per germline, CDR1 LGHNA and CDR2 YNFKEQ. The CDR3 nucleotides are TGTGCCAGCAGCCAAATATGGGGGAGGGCCGGGGAGCTGTTTTTT. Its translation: CASSQIWGRAGELFF.

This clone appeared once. Here the CDR3 reads CASSLYTYEQYF. The CDR3 region has the DNA TGTGCCAGCAGCTTATACACCTACGAGCAGTACTTC. The V call is TRBV11-3, the J call TRBJ2-5; no clear D gene. The DNA matches TRBJ2-7 better at its end, which makes the J call doubtful. The CDR3 is made up of 12 amino acids. Germline V gene data show CDR1 as SGHNT and CDR2 as YENEEA.

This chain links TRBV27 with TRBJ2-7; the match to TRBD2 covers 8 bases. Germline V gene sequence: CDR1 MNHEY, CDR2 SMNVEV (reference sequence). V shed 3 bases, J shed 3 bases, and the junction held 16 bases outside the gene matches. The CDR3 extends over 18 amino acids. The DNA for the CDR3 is TGTGCCAGCAGTTTCAGGGGTCGGGGGGGAACGGACGGCTACGAGCAGTACTTC. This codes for CASSFRGRGGTDGYEQYF.

This CDR3 is CASSLLGVDGYTF. CDR3 in DNA: TGTGCCAGCAGTTTATTAGGTGTCGATGGCTACACCTTC. The chain employs TRBV27 and TRBJ1-2, with D uncertain. Germline loops: CDR1 MNHEY, CDR2 SMNVEV (reference sequence). The CDR3 spans 13 residues. V was shortened by 1 base and J by 6 bases, with 9 bases between the two germline ends.